Listed below are T cell receptor beta chains from one sample, sequenced in a study of blood T cell repertoires in COVID-19. The repertoire was sequenced with immunoSEQ multiplex PCR; TCRdb's copy has only in-frame clones and lacks some. The sample includes 160,000 or so clones, roughly 82% of them seen just once. The sequencing sample was made of PBMCs or T cells enriched from blood (not recorded which). The source of these receptors is a man aged 45-65 years who had recovered from COVID-19. CDR3s include the opening cysteine and the closing phenylalanine or tryptophan. The listing skips clone size in some rows; elsewhere it reads once, few, many or a size class.

CDR3 protein | clone size | CDR3 length | V gene
CAWSVLGGPNTGELFF | - | 16 | TRBV30
CATKGTGSSYNSPLHF | - | 16 | TRBV2
CASSESSVGRGTFF | - | 14 | TRBV10-1
CASRQDTTNYGYTF | few | 14 | TRBV7-8
CASSEKGSGNTIYF | - | 14 | TRBV10-1
CASSQDRAANQPQHF | - | 15 | TRBV3-1/TRBV3-2
CASSQSAGGTYEQYF | - | 15 | TRBV5-4
CASSWGQGRGYTF | - | 13 | TRBV5-1
CASSYSSPGSTEAFF | - | 15 | TRBV6-5
CASSVPGAGNTIYF | - | 14 | TRBV9
CASSPQAGATYEQYF | once | 15 | TRBV5-4
CASSPQQVLEPQHF | - | 14 | TRBV18
CASSLEDSNTEAFF | few | 14 | TRBV4-2
CASRNTGLGVYGYTF | - | 15 | TRBV6-5
CASTLFAGGQVETQYF | - | 16 | TRBV5-5
CASSQVTMMVGGELFF | - | 16 | TRBV4-1
CASSQVGETEAFF | - | 13 | TRBV14
CASSAGTVGTTEAFF | once | 15 | TRBV19
CASSPRGNTEAFF | - | 13 | TRBV6-5
CASSQEAGTGTEKLFF | - | 16 | TRBV7-9
CAWSRDSVGYTF | - | 12 | TRBV30
CASSVYRADTEAFF | - | 14 | TRBV9
CASRYGSANTNYGYTF | - | 16 | TRBV2
CASSLDRGNTDTQYF | - | 15 | TRBV11-2
CASSASRVIHNQPQHF | few | 16 | TRBV19
CASSPPSRQGDEQYF | - | 15 | TRBV18
CASSYPGTDEQYF | - | 13 | TRBV7-3
CASSSTGATEAFF | - | 13 | TRBV7-9
CASSPTGRGGAEQYF | - | 15 | TRBV18
CASSVDSNSNQPQHF | - | 15 | TRBV2
CASRRQGDEAFF | - | 12 | TRBV6-5
CASSSAGGTTEAFF | - | 14 | TRBV11-3
CASSLTTSIEKLFF | - | 14 | TRBV28
CASSLRQGQAPLHF | - | 14 | TRBV4-1
CATSDVRGHEQFF | - | 13 | TRBV24-1
CASSQDPLAGAPYEQYF | once | 17 | TRBV4-1
CASSSGYGYTF | - | 11 | TRBV6-5
CAWSDRWARVNTEAFF | - | 16 | TRBV30
CAWSVYGAEGYTF | - | 13 | TRBV30
CSVETGVNTEAFF | - | 13 | TRBV29-1
CAWSMGLQNTEAFF | once | 14 | TRBV30
CASTVRGGPTGELFF | once | 15 | TRBV9
CASRLEPTSLTYYEQYF | many | 17 | TRBV12-2
CASSLDPGVYGYTF | few | 14 | TRBV11-2
CASHSTGAVSYEQYF | - | 15 | TRBV18
CASSPDRDYGYTF | - | 13 | TRBV18
CSVEEVGETQYF | - | 12 | TRBV29-1
CASSLAQGQGSSPLHF | - | 16 | TRBV5-1
CASSPGQGARPNTEAFF | - | 17 | TRBV5-1
CASSQDRNNYGYTF | - | 14 | TRBV4-1
CSVEGAYEQFF | - | 11 | TRBV29-1
CASSLGTGEGYTF | many | 13 | TRBV19
CASSLGHVNQPQHF | - | 14 | TRBV7-9